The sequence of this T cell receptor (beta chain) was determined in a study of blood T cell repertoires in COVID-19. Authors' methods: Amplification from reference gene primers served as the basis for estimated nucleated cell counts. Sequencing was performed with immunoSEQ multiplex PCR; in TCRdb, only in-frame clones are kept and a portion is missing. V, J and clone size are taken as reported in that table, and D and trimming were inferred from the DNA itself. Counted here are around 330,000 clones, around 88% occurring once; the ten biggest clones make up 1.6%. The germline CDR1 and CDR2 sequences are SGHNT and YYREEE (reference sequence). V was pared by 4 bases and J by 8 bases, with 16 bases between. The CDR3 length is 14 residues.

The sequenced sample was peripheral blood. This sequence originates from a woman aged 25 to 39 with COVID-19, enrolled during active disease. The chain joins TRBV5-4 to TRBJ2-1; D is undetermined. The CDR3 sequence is CASSIPPGLDEQFF. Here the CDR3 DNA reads TGTGCCAGCAGCATACCCCCCGGTCTTGATGAGCAGTTCTTC.